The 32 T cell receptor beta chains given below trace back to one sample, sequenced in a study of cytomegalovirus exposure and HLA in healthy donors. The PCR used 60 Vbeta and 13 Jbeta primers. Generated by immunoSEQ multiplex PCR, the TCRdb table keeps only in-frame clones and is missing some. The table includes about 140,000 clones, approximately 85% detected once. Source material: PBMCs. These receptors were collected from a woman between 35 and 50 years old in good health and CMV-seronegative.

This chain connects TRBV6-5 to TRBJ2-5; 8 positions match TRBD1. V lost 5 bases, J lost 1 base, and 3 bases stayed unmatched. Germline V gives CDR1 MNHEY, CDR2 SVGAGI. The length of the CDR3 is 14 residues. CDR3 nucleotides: TGTGCCAGCAGTCGACAGGGGCTCCAAGAGACCCAGTACTTC. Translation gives CASSRQGLQETQYF.

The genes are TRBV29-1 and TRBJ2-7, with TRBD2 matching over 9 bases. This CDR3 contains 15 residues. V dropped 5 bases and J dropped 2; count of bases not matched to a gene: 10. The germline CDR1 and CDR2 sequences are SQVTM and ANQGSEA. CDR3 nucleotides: TGCAGCGTTAAAAGGGTAGCGGGAGTTGCCTACGAGCAGTACTTC. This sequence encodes CSVKRVAGVAYEQYF.

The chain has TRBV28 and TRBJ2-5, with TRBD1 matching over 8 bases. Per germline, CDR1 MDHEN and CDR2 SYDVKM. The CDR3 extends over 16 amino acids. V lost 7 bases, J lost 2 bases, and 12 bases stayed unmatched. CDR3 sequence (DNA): TGTGCCAGCACCCTCGCCGGACAGGGTGTGCAAGAGACCCAGTACTTC. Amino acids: CASTLAGQGVQETQYF.

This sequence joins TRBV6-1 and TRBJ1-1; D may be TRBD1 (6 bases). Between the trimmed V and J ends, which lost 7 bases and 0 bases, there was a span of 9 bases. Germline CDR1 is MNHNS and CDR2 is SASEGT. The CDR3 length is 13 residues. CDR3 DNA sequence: TGTGCCAGCATAAGACAGGTGAACACTGAAGCTTTCTTT. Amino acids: CASIRQVNTEAFF.

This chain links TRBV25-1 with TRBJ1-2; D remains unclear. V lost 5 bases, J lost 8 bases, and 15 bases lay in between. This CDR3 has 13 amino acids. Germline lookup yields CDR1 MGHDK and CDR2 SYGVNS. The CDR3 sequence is CASSQSGVRGYTF. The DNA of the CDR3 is TGTGCCAGCAGTCAGAGTGGAGTGCGGGGCTACACCTTC.

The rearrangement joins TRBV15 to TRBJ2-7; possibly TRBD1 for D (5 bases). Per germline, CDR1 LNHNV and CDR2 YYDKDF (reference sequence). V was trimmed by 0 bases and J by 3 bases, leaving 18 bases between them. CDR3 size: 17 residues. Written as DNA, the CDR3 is TGTGCCACCAGCAGAGATAACGGCAGGGCGCGTTACTACGAGCAGTACTTC. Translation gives CATSRDNGRARYYEQYF.

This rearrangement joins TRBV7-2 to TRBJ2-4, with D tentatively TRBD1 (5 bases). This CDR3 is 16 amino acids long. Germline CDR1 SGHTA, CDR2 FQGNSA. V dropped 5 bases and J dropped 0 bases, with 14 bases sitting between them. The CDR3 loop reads CASSPDTYLAKNIQYF. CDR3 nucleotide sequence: TGTGCCAGCAGCCCGGACACTTACCTAGCCAAAAACATTCAGTACTTC.

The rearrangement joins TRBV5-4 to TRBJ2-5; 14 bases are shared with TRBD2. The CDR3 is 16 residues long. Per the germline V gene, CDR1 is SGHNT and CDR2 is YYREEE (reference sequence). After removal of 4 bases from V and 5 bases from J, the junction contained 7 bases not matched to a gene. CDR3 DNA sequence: TGTGCCAGCAGCACGGGACTAGCGGGAGATCGTGAGACCCAGTACTTC. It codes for CASSTGLAGDRETQYF.

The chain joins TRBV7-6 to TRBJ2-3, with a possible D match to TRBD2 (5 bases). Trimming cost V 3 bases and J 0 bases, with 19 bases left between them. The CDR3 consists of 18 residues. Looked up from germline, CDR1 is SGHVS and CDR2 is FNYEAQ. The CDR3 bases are TGTGCCAGCAGCTTCCCTCGCTCCGGACTTACTAGCACAGATACGCAGTATTTT. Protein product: CASSFPRSGLTSTDTQYF.

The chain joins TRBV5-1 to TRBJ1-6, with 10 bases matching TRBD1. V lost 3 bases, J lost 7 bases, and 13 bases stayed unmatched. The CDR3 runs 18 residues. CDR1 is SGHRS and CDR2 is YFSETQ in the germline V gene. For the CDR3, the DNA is TGCGCCAGCAGCTCTGGGACAGGGGCTTGGAATTCGAATTCACCCCTCCACTTT. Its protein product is CASSSGTGAWNSNSPLHF. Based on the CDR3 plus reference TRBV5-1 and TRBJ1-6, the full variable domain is KAGVTQTPRYLIKTRGQQVTLSCSPISGHRSVSWYQQTPGQGLQFLFEYFSETQRNKGNFPGRFSGRQFSNSRSEMNVSTLELGDSALYLCASSSGTGAWNSNSPLHFGNGTRLTVT.

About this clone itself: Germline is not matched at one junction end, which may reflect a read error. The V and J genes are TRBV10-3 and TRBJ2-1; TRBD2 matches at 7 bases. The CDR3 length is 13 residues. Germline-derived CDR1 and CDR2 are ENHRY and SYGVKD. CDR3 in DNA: TGTGCCATCAAAGGACTAGACTACGATGAGCAGTTCTTC. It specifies CAIKGLDYDEQFF.

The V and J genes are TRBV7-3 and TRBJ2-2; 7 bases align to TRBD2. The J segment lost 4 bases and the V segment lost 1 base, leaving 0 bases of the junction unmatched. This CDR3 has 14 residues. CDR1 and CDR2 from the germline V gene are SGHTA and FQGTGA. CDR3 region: CASSLSGSTGELFF. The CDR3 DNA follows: TGTGCCAGCAGCTTAAGCGGGAGCACCGGGGAGCTGTTTTTT.

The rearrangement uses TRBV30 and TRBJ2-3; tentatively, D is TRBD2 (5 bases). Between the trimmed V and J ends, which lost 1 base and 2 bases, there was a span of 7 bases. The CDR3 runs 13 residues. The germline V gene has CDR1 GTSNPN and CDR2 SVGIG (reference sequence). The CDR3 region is CAWSGGPTDTQYF. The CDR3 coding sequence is TGTGCCTGGAGTGGCGGGCCCACAGATACGCAGTATTTT.

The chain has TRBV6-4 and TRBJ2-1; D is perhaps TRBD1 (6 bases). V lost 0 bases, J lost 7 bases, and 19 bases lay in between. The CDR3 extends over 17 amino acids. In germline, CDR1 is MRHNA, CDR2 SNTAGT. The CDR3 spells CASSDSTGTTAWNEQFF. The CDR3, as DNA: TGTGCCAGCAGTGACTCGACCGGGACAACAGCTTGGAATGAGCAGTTCTTC.

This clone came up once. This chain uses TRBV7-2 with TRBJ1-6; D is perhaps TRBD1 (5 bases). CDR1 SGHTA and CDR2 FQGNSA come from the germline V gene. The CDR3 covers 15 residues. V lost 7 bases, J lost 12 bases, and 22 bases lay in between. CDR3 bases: TGTGCCAGCAACGTCGGGGGTGTAAGGGGTATACCCCTCCACTTT. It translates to CASNVGGVRGIPLHF.

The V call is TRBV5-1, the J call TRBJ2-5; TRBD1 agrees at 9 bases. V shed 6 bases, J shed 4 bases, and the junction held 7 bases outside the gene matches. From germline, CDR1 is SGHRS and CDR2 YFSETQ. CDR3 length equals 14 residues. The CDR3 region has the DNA TGCGCCAGCAAGGCCGGGGGACAGGGAGAGACCCAGTACTTC. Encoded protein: CASKAGGQGETQYF.

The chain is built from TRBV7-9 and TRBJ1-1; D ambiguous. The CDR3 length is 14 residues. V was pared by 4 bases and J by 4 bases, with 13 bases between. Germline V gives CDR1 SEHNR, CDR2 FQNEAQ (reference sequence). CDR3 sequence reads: CASSYGNVGTEAFF. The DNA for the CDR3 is TGTGCCAGCAGCTACGGGAATGTCGGCACTGAAGCTTTCTTT.

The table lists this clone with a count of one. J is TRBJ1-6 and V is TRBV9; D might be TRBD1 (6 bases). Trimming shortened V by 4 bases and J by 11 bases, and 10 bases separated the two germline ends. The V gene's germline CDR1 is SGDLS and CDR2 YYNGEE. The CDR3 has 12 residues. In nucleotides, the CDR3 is TGTGCCAGCAGCTCCACAGGGCCACCCCTCCACTTT. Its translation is CASSSTGPPLHF.

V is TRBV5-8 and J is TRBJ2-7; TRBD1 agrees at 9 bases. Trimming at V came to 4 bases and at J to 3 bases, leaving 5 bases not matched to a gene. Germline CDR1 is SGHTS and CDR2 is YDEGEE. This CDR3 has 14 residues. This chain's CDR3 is CASSQQDRGYEQYF. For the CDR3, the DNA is TGTGCCAGCAGCCAACAGGACAGGGGCTACGAGCAGTACTTC.

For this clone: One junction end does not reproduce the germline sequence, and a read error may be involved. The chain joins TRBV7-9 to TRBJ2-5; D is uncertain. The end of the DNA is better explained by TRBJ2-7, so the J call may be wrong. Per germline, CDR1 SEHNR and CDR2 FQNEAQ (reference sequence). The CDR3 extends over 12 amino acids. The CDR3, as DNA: TGTTCCAGCAGCCGAACCTCCTACGAGCAGTACTTC. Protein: CSSSRTSYEQYF.

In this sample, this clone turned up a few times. DNA for the CDR3: TGTGCCAGCTCACAGAGCGGGTTCTCCTACAATGAGCAGTTCTTC. It yields the protein CASSQSGFSYNEQFF. This chain connects TRBV18 to TRBJ2-1; possible D gene TRBD2, 6 bases. From germline, CDR1 is KGHSH and CDR2 LQKENI. There are 15 residues in the CDR3. With 4 bases removed from V and 0 bases from J, the gap between germline ends came to 10 bases.

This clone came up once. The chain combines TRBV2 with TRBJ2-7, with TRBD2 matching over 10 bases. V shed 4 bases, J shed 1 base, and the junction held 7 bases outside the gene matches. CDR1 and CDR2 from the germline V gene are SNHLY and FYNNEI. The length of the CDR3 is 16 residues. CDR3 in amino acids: CASSAPGLARSYEQYF. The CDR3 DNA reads TGTGCCAGCAGTGCCCCGGGACTAGCGAGATCCTACGAGCAGTACTTC.

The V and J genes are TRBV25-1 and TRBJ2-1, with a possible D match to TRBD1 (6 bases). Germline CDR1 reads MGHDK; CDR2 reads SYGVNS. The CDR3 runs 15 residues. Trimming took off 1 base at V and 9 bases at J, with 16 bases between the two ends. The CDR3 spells CASSESRTVGGEQFF. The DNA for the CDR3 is TGTGCCAGCAGTGAATCCCGGACAGTCGGCGGTGAGCAGTTCTTC.

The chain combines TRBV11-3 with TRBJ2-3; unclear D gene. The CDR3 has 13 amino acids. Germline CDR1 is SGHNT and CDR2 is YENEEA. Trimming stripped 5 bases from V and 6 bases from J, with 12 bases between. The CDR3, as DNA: TGTGCCAGCAGCGGTCCGAGGATGGATACGCAGTATTTT. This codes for CASSGPRMDTQYF. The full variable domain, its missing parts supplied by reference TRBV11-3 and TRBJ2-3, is EAGVVQSPRYKIIEKKQPVAFWCNPISGHNTLYWYLQNLGQGPELLIRYENEEAVDDSQLPKDRFSAERLKGVDSTLKIQPAELGDSAVYLCASSGPRMDTQYFGPGTRLTVL.

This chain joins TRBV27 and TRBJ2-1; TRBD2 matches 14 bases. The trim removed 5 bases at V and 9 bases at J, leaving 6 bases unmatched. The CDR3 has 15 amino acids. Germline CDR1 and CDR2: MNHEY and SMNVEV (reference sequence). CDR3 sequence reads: CASSGRLAGGIEQFF. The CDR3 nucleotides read TGTGCCAGCAGTGGAAGACTAGCGGGAGGGATTGAGCAGTTCTTC.

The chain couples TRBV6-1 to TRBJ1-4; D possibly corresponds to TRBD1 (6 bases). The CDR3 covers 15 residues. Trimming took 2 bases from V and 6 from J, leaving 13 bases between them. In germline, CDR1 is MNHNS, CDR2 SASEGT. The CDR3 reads CASSERGGAHEKLFF. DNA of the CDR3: TGTGCCAGCAGTGAAAGAGGGGGGGCCCATGAAAAACTGTTTTTT.

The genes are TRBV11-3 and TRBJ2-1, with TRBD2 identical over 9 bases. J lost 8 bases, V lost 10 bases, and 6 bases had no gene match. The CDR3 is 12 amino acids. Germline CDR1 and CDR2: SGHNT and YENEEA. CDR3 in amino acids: CAIGTSMDEQFF. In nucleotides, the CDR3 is TGTGCCATAGGGACTAGCATGGATGAGCAGTTCTTC. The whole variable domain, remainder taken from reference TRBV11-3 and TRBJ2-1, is EAGVVQSPRYKIIEKKQPVAFWCNPISGHNTLYWYLQNLGQGPELLIRYENEEAVDDSQLPKDRFSAERLKGVDSTLKIQPAELGDSAVYLCAIGTSMDEQFFGPGTRLTVL.

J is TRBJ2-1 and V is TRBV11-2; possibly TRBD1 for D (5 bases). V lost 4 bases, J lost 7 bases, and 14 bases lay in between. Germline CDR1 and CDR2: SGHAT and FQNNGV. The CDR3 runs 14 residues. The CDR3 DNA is TGTGCCAGCAGCTCGTATACTCAGGGAAATGAGCAGTTCTTC. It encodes CASSSYTQGNEQFF.

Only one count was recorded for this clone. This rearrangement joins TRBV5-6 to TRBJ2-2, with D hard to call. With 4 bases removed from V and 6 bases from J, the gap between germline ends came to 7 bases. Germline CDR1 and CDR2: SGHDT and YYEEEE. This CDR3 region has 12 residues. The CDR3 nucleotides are TGTGCCAGCAGCCCGGTATCCGGGGAGCTGTTTTTT. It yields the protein CASSPVSGELFF.

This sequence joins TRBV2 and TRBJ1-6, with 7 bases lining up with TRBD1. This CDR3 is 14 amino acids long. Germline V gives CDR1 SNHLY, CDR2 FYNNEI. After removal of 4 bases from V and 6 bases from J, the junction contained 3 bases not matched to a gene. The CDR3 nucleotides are TGTGCCAGCAGTGCTAGACAGGGTAATTCACCCCTCCACTTT. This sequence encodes CASSARQGNSPLHF.

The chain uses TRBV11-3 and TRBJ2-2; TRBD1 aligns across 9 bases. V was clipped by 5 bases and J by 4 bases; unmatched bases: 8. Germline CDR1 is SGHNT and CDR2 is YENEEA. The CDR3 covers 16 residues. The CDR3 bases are TGTGCCAGCAGCCCACCGGGACAGGGTGTCACCGGGGAGCTGTTTTTT. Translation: CASSPPGQGVTGELFF.

Written as DNA, the CDR3 is TGTGCCAGACTTACGAGGGTCGGGCACGGCTACACCTTC. Encoded protein: CARLTRVGHGYTF. The V gene is TRBV6-1, the J gene TRBJ1-2; D is uncertain. CDR3 length equals 13 residues. Trimming stripped 9 bases from V and 8 bases from J, with 19 bases between. Germline values: CDR1 MNHNS, CDR2 SASEGT.